Below are 25 T cell receptor beta chains sequenced from a single sample in a study of shared clonotypes between healthy human individuals. The protocol was immunoSEQ multiplex PCR, while the TCRdb copy is restricted to in-frame clones and leaves out a portion. The data contain some 1.1 million clones, 70% to 80% of them singletons. Sequenced material: memory CD4+ T cells from PBMCs. Subset in this sample: CD45RA-negative fraction. Receptors originate from a man aged 18-30 years in good health. Some clones in this sample may be carry-over from other donors' samples.

The genes are TRBV10-3 and TRBJ2-1; 11 bases align to TRBD1. The CDR3 has 15 amino acids. Germline assignment: CDR1 ENHRY and CDR2 SYGVKD. Germline trimming cut 8 bases from V and 8 bases from J; bases unmatched to any gene: 11. This CDR3 is CAIGGGQGALDEQFF. For the CDR3, the DNA is TGTGCCATCGGGGGAGGACAGGGGGCTTTGGATGAGCAGTTCTTC.

This chain connects TRBV7-2 to TRBJ1-5; possible D gene TRBD1, 6 bases. CDR1 and CDR2 from the germline V gene are SGHTA and FQGNSA. This CDR3 comprises 15 residues. The germline V and J ends were trimmed by 0 bases and 4 bases, with 10 bases remaining between them. CDR3 sequence: CTSSLAQGLNQPQHF. Written as DNA, the CDR3 is TGTACCAGCAGCTTAGCACAGGGATTAAATCAGCCCCAGCATTTT.

This chain uses TRBV11-3 with TRBJ2-7, with a possible D match to TRBD2 (5 bases). V was cut by 2 bases and J by 7 bases, with 12 bases left in between. The CDR3 runs to 13 residues. From germline, CDR1 is SGHNT and CDR2 YENEEA. CDR3 DNA sequence: TGTGCCAGCAGCTTATATTTAACGGGAGAGCAGTACTTC. Encoded protein: CASSLYLTGEQYF.

The chain joins TRBV4-3 to TRBJ2-1, with 15 nucleotides matching TRBD2. J gave up 7 bases and V 1 base, and 5 bases lay outside the gene matches. CDR3 length equals 17 residues. Germline CDR1 is LGHNA and CDR2 is YSLEER. In DNA form, the CDR3 reads TGCGCCAGCAGCCAAGTTGTGGGACTAGCGGGAGGAAATGAGCAGTTCTTC. This translates into CASSQVVGLAGGNEQFF.

As for this clone: The sample holds other DNA sequences that translate to the same CDR3. CDR3: CASSLDRGQPQHF. The CDR3 nucleotides read TGTGCCAGCAGCTTAGATCGAGGTCAGCCCCAGCATTTT. The chain couples TRBV7-2 to TRBJ1-5; D is uncertain. V lost 1 base and J lost 6, with 7 bases in between. This CDR3 is 13 amino acids long. From germline, CDR1 is SGHTA and CDR2 FQGNSA.

The chain employs TRBV29-1 and TRBJ2-5, with D perhaps TRBD2 (6 bases). The CDR3 runs to 12 residues. The germline V and J ends were trimmed by 4 bases and 4 bases, with 10 bases remaining between them. Looked up from germline, CDR1 is SQVTM and CDR2 is ANQGSEA. The CDR3 bases are TGCAGCGTTGCAGGCGGGACAGAGACCCAGTACTTC. This translates into CSVAGGTETQYF.

This rearrangement joins TRBV27 to TRBJ2-5, with a tentative D call TRBD2 (5 bases). V was shortened by 5 bases and J by 5 bases, with 15 bases between the two germline ends. The germline V gene encodes CDR1 MNHEY and CDR2 SMNVEV (reference sequence). The CDR3 is 14 amino acids. CDR3 loop: CASSARGSPETQYF. The CDR3 bases are TGTGCCAGCAGTGCCCGGGGTAGTCCGGAGACCCAGTACTTC.

The V call is TRBV28, the J call TRBJ1-3; a possible D gene is TRBD1 (5 bases). Trimming took 5 bases from V and 3 from J, leaving 11 bases between them. Germline V gene lookup returns CDR1 MDHEN and CDR2 SYDVKM. The CDR3 runs 14 residues. In DNA form, the CDR3 reads TGTGCCAGCAGTCCCCCGGGGGTTGGAAACACCATATATTTT. Translated: CASSPPGVGNTIYF.

The rearrangement joins TRBV9 to TRBJ2-2; 7 bases map to TRBD1. Germline CDR1 SGDLS, CDR2 YYNGEE. The CDR3 consists of 16 residues. With 4 bases clipped from V and 0 bases from J, the junction kept 6 bases outside the gene matches. The DNA for the CDR3 is TGTGCCAGCAGCCCCGGTGGGACAGCGAACACCGGGGAGCTGTTTTTT. It yields the protein CASSPGGTANTGELFF.

This chain links TRBV5-1 with TRBJ2-1, with D tentatively TRBD1 (6 bases). The germline gives CDR1 SGHRS, CDR2 YFSETQ. This CDR3 has 17 residues. V was cut by 4 bases and J by 0 bases, with 17 bases left in between. The chain's CDR3 is CASSGIGGMSSYNEQFF. CDR3 bases: TGCGCCAGCAGCGGGATAGGGGGAATGAGCTCCTACAATGAGCAGTTCTTC.

Remarks on this clone: One base separates it from a far larger clone, so it is likely a read error. The sample holds other DNA sequences that translate to the same CDR3. The genes are TRBV30 and TRBJ1-5; D may be TRBD1 (5 bases). V dropped 3 bases and J dropped 7 bases, with 13 bases sitting between them. Germline assignment: CDR1 GTSNPN and CDR2 SVGIG (reference sequence). The CDR3 contains 13 residues. As DNA, the CDR3 is TGTGCCTGGAGCGTACTTGGGGACCAGCCCCAGCATTTT. Translating it yields CAWSVLGDQPQHF.

Written as DNA, the CDR3 is TGTGCCAGCAGCCAAGTGGGTTCAGGGAACTATGGCTACACCTTC. It yields the protein CASSQVGSGNYGYTF. The chain combines TRBV4-2 with TRBJ1-2; TRBD1 might be the D (5 bases). The CDR3 length is 15 residues. Germline assignment: CDR1 LGHNA and CDR2 YNFKEQ. The ends were cut back, 1 base at V and 2 bases at J, with 11 bases in the middle.

The V call is TRBV27, the J call TRBJ2-3; D assignment may be TRBD1 or TRBD2 (5 bases each). Per germline, CDR1 MNHEY and CDR2 SMNVEV (reference sequence). This CDR3 has 14 residues. Trimming cost V 1 base and J 6 bases, with 11 bases left between them. The CDR3 region is CASSLLYGTDTQYF. In DNA form, the CDR3 reads TGTGCCAGCAGTTTATTATATGGGACCGATACGCAGTATTTT.

This clone came up a few times. The chain combines TRBV5-1 with TRBJ2-2, with TRBD2 matching over 8 bases. Trimming took 0 bases from V and 0 from J; bases not matched to a gene: 4. CDR1 is SGHRS, CDR2 YFSETQ, per germline. The CDR3 spans 17 residues. The CDR3 spells CASSLVAGPSNTGELFF. The CDR3 region has the DNA TGCGCCAGCAGCTTGGTAGCGGGGCCCTCGAACACCGGGGAGCTGTTTTTT. Using reference TRBV5-1 and TRBJ2-2 for the parts outside the CDR3, the full variable domain is KAGVTQTPRYLIKTRGQQVTLSCSPISGHRSVSWYQQTPGQGLQFLFEYFSETQRNKGNFPGRFSGRQFSNSRSEMNVSTLELGDSALYLCASSLVAGPSNTGELFFGEGSRLTVL.

The chain has TRBV4-3 and TRBJ1-2; 7 bases line up with TRBD1. CDR3 length: 15 amino acids. Looked up from germline, CDR1 is LGHNA and CDR2 is YSLEER. J was trimmed by 4 bases and V by 4 bases; bases with no gene match: 9. CDR3: CASSRGPGQIYGYTF. The CDR3 region has the DNA TGCGCCAGCAGCCGGGGACCGGGACAGATCTATGGCTACACCTTC.

DNA of the CDR3: TGTGCCAGCAGTTTTGCAGCGGGGCTTGAGCAGTACTTC. Residues: CASSFAAGLEQYF. The chain couples TRBV28 to TRBJ2-7; 7 positions agree with TRBD2. This CDR3 spans 13 amino acids. Trimming removed 3 bases from V and 7 bases from J; junction bases left unmatched: 6. In germline, CDR1 is MDHEN, CDR2 SYDVKM.

This clone was picked up many times. The V gene is TRBV9, the J gene TRBJ2-3, with no clear D. V was pared by 4 bases and J by 4 bases, with 13 bases between. Germline CDR1 SGDLS, CDR2 YYNGEE. There are 14 residues in the CDR3. DNA of the CDR3: TGTGCCAGCAGCTATCAGGTGGGCGCAGATACGCAGTATTTT. This translates into CASSYQVGADTQYF.

This chain joins TRBV19 and TRBJ2-5; D is unclear. CDR3 length: 14 residues. CDR1 is LNHDA and CDR2 is SQIVND in the germline V gene (reference sequence). Trimming left V 3 bases short and J 4 bases short, with 12 bases between. The chain's CDR3 is CASSIHPVGETQYF. The CDR3 region has the DNA TGTGCCAGTAGTATCCACCCAGTAGGAGAGACCCAGTACTTC. Looking up the rest from reference TRBV19 and TRBJ2-5 gives the full variable domain: DGGITQSPKYLFRKEGQNVTLSCEQNLNHDAMYWYRQDPGQGLRLIYYSQIVNDFQKGDIAEGYSVSREKKESFPLTVTSAQKNPTAFYLCASSIHPVGETQYFGPGTRLLVL.

The chain combines TRBV6-5 with TRBJ1-1; the D gene is possibly TRBD1 (6 bases). The germline V gene encodes CDR1 MNHEY and CDR2 SVGAGI. V lost 4 bases, J lost 1 base, and 16 bases lay in between. The CDR3 extends over 16 amino acids. CDR3 nucleotides: TGTGCCAGCAGTTCCGGGGGCAAGGGGGGGAACACTGAAGCTTTCTTT. Its translation is CASSSGGKGGNTEAFF.

This clone was seen a few times. The chain has TRBV5-1 and TRBJ2-3; 12 bases are a match to TRBD2. CDR3 length: 17 residues. The V gene's germline CDR1 is SGHRS and CDR2 YFSETQ. V shed 3 bases and J 0 bases; nucleotides not matched to a gene: 5. The CDR3 sequence: CASSWGLAGASTDTQYF. As DNA, the CDR3 is TGCGCCAGCAGCTGGGGACTAGCGGGTGCTAGCACAGATACGCAGTATTTT.

The chain employs TRBV27 and TRBJ2-5; D is possibly TRBD1 or TRBD2 (6 bases each). The V and J ends lost 6 bases and 3 bases respectively, with 14 bases between them. CDR3 size: 14 residues. Per the germline V gene, CDR1 is MNHEY and CDR2 is SMNVEV (reference sequence). The CDR3 DNA follows: TGTGCCAGCAGCGGGGGCTCCGTAAAAGAGACCCAGTACTTC. Residues: CASSGGSVKETQYF.

V usage is TRBV30 and J usage is TRBJ1-2; no firm D call. Trimming removed 4 bases from V and 4 bases from J, with 13 bases in between. Germline V gene lookup returns CDR1 GTSNPN and CDR2 SVGIG (reference sequence). The CDR3 is made up of 13 amino acids. The CDR3 nucleotides read TGTGCCTGGATAGGCGACGACGGCTATGGCTACACCTTC. Translating it yields CAWIGDDGYGYTF.

The chain has TRBV6-6 and TRBJ2-1; maybe TRBD1 (6 bases). The germline V gene has CDR1 MNHNY and CDR2 SVGAGI (reference sequence). V lost 5 bases to trimming and J lost 4 bases, with 9 bases between them. The CDR3 consists of 13 residues. The CDR3, as DNA: TGTGCCAGCAGTGACAGGACGTACAATGAGCAGTTCTTC. It codes for CASSDRTYNEQFF.

The gene calls are TRBV18 and TRBJ1-4; D not certain. CDR3 length equals 13 residues. Germline V CDR1 and CDR2: KGHSH, LQKENI. Trimming cost V 4 bases and J 4 bases, with 7 bases left between them. The CDR3 bases are TGTGCCAGCTCACTTACCTATAATGAAAAACTGTTTTTT. Protein sequence: CASSLTYNEKLFF.

The CDR3 DNA reads TGCGCCAGCAGCTTCGACCAGGGGGAGACCCAGTACTTC. It codes for CASSFDQGETQYF. The chain combines TRBV5-1 with TRBJ2-5; a weak D match, TRBD1 (6 bases). CDR1 is SGHRS, CDR2 YFSETQ, per germline. The CDR3 loop spans 13 amino acids. Trimming pared 2 bases from V and 5 bases from J, leaving 10 bases between.